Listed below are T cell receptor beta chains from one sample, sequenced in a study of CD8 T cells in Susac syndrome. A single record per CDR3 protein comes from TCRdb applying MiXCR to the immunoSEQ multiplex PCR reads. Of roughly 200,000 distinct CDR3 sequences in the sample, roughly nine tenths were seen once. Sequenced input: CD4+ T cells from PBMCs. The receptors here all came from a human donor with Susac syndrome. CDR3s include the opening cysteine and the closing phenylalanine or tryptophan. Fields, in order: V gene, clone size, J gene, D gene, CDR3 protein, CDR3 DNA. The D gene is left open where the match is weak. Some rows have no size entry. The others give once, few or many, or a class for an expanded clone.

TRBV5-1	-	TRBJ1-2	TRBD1	CASSLGQGVGYGYTF	TGCGCCAGCAGCTTGGGTCAGGGGGTTGGCTATGGCTACACCTTC
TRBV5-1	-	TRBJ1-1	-	CASSRAGLKSLNTEAFF	TGCGCCAGCAGCAGAGCCGGACTCAAAAGTTTGAACACTGAAGCTTTCTTT
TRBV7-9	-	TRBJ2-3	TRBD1	CASSSGQGAITDTQYF	TGTGCCAGCAGCTCCGGACAGGGGGCGATCACAGATACGCAGTATTTT
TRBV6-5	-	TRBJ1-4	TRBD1	CASTTGTGREKLFF	TGTGCCAGCACAACCGGGACAGGGCGTGAAAAACTGTTTTTT
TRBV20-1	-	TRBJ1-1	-	CSARDTRHPMNTEAFF	TGCAGTGCTAGAGATACTCGTCACCCAATGAACACTGAAGCTTTCTTT
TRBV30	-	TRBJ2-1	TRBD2	CAWSIAGTSGFHEQFF	TGTGCCTGGAGTATCGCCGGGACTAGCGGGTTCCATGAGCAGTTCTTC
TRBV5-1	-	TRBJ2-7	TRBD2	CASSSNLAGGYEQYF	TGCGCCAGCAGCTCGAATCTAGCGGGGGGGTACGAGCAGTACTTC
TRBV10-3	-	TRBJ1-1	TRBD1	CAIRAAGQGPEAFF	TGTGCCATCAGAGCCGCGGGACAGGGTCCTGAAGCTTTCTTT
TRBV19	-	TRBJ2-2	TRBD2	CASSREGYGELFF	TGTGCCAGTAGTCGGGAGGGCTACGGGGAGCTGTTTTTT
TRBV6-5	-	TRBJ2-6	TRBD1	CASSSGQVYSGANVLTF	TGTGCCAGCAGTTCCGGACAGGTTTACTCTGGGGCCAACGTCCTGACTTTC
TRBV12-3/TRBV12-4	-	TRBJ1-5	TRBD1	CASSRTGRQPQHF	TGTGCCAGCAGTCGGACAGGGCGTCAGCCCCAGCATTTT
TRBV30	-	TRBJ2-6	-	CAWSPPGTSGANVLTF	TGTGCCTGGAGTCCTCCAGGGACGTCCGGGGCCAACGTCCTGACTTTC
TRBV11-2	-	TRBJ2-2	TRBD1	CASSLSVRGQTGELFF	TGTGCCAGCAGCTTATCGGTCAGGGGGCAGACCGGGGAGCTGTTTTTT
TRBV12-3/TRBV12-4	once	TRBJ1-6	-	CASSFENSPLHF	TGTGCCAGCAGTTTTGAAAACTCACCCCTCCACTTT
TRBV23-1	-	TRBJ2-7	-	CASRQQLQLFYEQYF	TGCGCCAGCAGACAACAGTTACAGCTTTTCTACGAGCAGTACTTC
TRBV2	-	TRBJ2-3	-	CASRDRGSTDTQYF	TGTGCCAGCAGGGACCGGGGGTCCACAGATACGCAGTATTTT